This T cell receptor beta chain appears in the sequencing data of a study of PD-L1 blockade in urothelial cancer. Study-wide context: Median blood clonality was around 0.08, with about 86,000 unique TCRs.

TCRdb's table, derived via immunoSEQ multiplex PCR, lists solely in-frame clones and lacks some. The table lists 35,000 to 40,000 clones, 82% of them singletons. As concerns this clone: Its antigen is undetermined.

Study conclusions and caveats: Better survival was predicted when blood TCR clonality before treatment fell below the median.

Germline CDR1 is MGHRA and CDR2 is YSYEKL. V was trimmed by 1 base and J by 1 base, leaving 17 bases between them. The CDR3 has 17 amino acids. The TCR sequence derives from a man in his sixties with urothelial cancer. Material: PBMCs, obtained around atezolizumab (anti-PD-L1) treatment. The chain employs TRBV4-1 and TRBJ2-7, with a weak D call TRBD1 (6 bases). The CDR3 DNA reads as TGCGCCAGCAGCCAAGTGGCAGGGGCCTACATTTCCTACGAGCAGTACTTC. The encoded protein is CASSQVAGAYISYEQYF.